The text below deals with one TCR beta chain. The sample comes from a study of blood T cell repertoires in COVID-19. The CDR3 length is 17 residues. The V gene end was trimmed by 5 bases and the J gene end by 2 bases; junction bases not matched to a gene: 9. Germline values: CDR1 MNHEY, CDR2 SMNVEV (reference sequence). Only in-frame clones appear in the TCRdb table, and some are missing; sequencing was by immunoSEQ multiplex PCR. The sample has about 33,000 clones, approximately 91% seen once; the top ten hold more than 20%. The V and J genes are TRBV27 and TRBJ2-5; 12 nucleotides align to TRBD2. This TCR came from a woman older than 75 with active or convalescent COVID-19. The sample was peripheral blood. The CDR3 DNA sequence: TGTGCCAGCAGTCAAAGGACTAGCGGGGTACTTCAAGAGACCCAGTACTTC. It codes for CASSQRTSGVLQETQYF.